Listed here are 32 T cell receptor beta chains from one sample, sequenced in a study of blood T cell repertoires in COVID-19. Method: immunoSEQ multiplex PCR; TCRdb's copy keeps in-frame clones and lacks some. Of 30,000 to 35,000 clones in the sample, about 80% are singletons; the top ten hold about 3.3%. What was sequenced was peripheral blood. The receptors were sampled from a man over 45 with acute or convalescent COVID-19.

The sample holds one count of this clone. The V and J genes are TRBV29-1 and TRBJ1-2; 11 bases align to TRBD1. CDR1 and CDR2 (germline): SQVTM, ANQGSEA. The V segment lost 7 bases and the J segment 2 bases; nucleotides outside the gene matches: 0. The CDR3 spans 12 residues. CDR3 residues: CSGTGGNYGYTF. The DNA of the CDR3 is TGCAGCGGGACAGGGGGCAACTATGGCTACACCTTC.

The CDR3 bases are TGTGCCAGCAGCTTGGACAGAGAAGGGGGAGAGACCCAGTACTTC. Residues: CASSLDREGGETQYF. The V call is TRBV5-4, the J call TRBJ2-5; D is perhaps TRBD1 (6 bases). The germline V gene encodes CDR1 SGHNT and CDR2 YYREEE (reference sequence). The CDR3 has 15 residues. With 0 bases removed from V and 4 bases from J, the gap between germline ends came to 13 bases.

The chain has TRBV10-1 and TRBJ2-3; D remains unclear. CDR1 is WNHNN, CDR2 SYGVQD, per germline (reference sequence). Trimming took 2 bases from V and 5 from J, leaving 5 bases between them. The CDR3 sequence is 12 residues long. CDR3 bases: TGCGCCAGCAGTGAGGGCTTAGATACGCAGTATTTT. Protein: CASSEGLDTQYF.

The V call is TRBV6-4, the J call TRBJ2-1, with 8 positions matching TRBD2. This CDR3 has 18 residues. Per the germline V gene, CDR1 is MRHNA and CDR2 is SNTAGT. Trimming cost V 4 bases and J 1 base; bases outside gene matches: 12. CDR3 protein: CASSARRGAGVSYNEQFF. In nucleotides, the CDR3 is TGTGCCAGCAGTGCCCGCCGTGGAGCGGGAGTATCCTACAATGAGCAGTTCTTC.

This chain joins TRBV7-8 and TRBJ2-3, with 9 bases lining up with TRBD2. The CDR3 has 18 amino acids. Germline CDR1 SGHVS, CDR2 FQNEAQ. With V trimmed by 4 bases and J by 2 bases, 13 bases remained unmatched. The CDR3 region is CASSSRLAASPYTDTQYF. The CDR3 coding sequence is TGTGCCAGCAGCTCCAGACTAGCGGCCTCTCCTTACACAGATACGCAGTATTTT.

The chain joins TRBV9 to TRBJ1-6; D ambiguous. The germline V gene encodes CDR1 SGDLS and CDR2 YYNGEE. The length of the CDR3 is 13 residues. V lost 4 bases to trimming and J lost 13 bases, with 15 bases between them. Written as DNA, the CDR3 is TGTGCCAGCAGCCCGAGCGGGTTTTTCCCCCTCCACTTT. Translated, it gives CASSPSGFFPLHF.

The V and J genes are TRBV3-1 (or the pseudogene TRBV3-2) and TRBJ2-7; D uncertain. This CDR3 has 12 amino acids. Deletions cut 4 bases from V and 3 bases from J, with 7 bases between. CDR1 is LGHDT, CDR2 YNNKEL, per germline (reference sequence). This chain's CDR3 is CASSRAVYEQYF. CDR3 nucleotide sequence: TGTGCCAGCAGCCGCGCCGTCTACGAGCAGTACTTC.

The V call is TRBV13, the J call TRBJ1-5; D perhaps matches TRBD1 (6 bases). Between the trimmed V and J ends, which lost 0 bases and 6 bases, there was a span of 12 bases. From germline, CDR1 is PRHDT and CDR2 FYEKMQ (reference sequence). CDR3 length: 15 residues. The CDR3 loop is CASSLGRGQGQPQHF. DNA of the CDR3: TGTGCCAGCAGCTTAGGGCGGGGGCAGGGTCAGCCCCAGCATTTT.

J is TRBJ1-5 and V is TRBV7-8; 7 bases agree with TRBD1. The CDR3 loop spans 16 amino acids. Germline V CDR1 and CDR2: SGHVS, FQNEAQ. V lost 0 bases to trimming and J lost 7 bases; unmatched junction nucleotides: 9. Written as DNA, the CDR3 is TGTGCCAGCAGCTTAGCCGAGACAGGGAGAGGGCAGCCCCAGCATTTT. Protein: CASSLAETGRGQPQHF.

V is TRBV6-2 or TRBV6-3 and J is TRBJ2-7; 12 bases match TRBD2. This CDR3 region has 16 residues. Losses at the gene ends were 6 bases for V and 5 bases for J; bases not matched to a gene: 11. Germline loops: CDR1 MNHEY, CDR2 SVGEGT. CDR3 protein: CASSSRTSGTWDEQYF. The CDR3, as DNA: TGTGCCAGCAGCTCTCGGACTAGCGGGACCTGGGACGAGCAGTACTTC.

The rearrangement uses TRBV7-9 and TRBJ1-5, with D possibly being TRBD1 (6 bases). The CDR3 runs 13 residues. CDR1 and CDR2 from the germline V gene are SEHNR and FQNEAQ (reference sequence). Trimming cost V 2 bases and J 5 bases, with 7 bases left between them. As DNA, the CDR3 is TGTGCCAGCAGCTTATCAGGGGATCAGCCCCAGCATTTT. Translated, it gives CASSLSGDQPQHF.

J is TRBJ1-2 and V is TRBV18, with TRBD1 matching 7 bases. Germline V lookup: CDR1 KGHSH, CDR2 LQKENI. The ends lost 3 bases at V and 6 bases at J; junction bases unmatched: 4. The length of the CDR3 is 13 residues. CDR3 sequence reads: CASSPRTGDGYTF. The CDR3 DNA sequence: TGTGCCAGCTCACCCCGGACAGGCGATGGCTACACCTTC.

The rearrangement joins TRBV29-1 to TRBJ2-1, with D possibly matching TRBD1 (6 bases). The CDR3 extends over 17 amino acids. Germline CDR1 reads SQVTM; CDR2 reads ANQGSEA. Trimming cost V 3 bases and J 5 bases, with 23 bases left between them. The DNA for the CDR3 is TGCAGCGTTGACGGGTGGGGGCAGGGGAATCTTGACAATGAGCAGTTCTTC. Its translation: CSVDGWGQGNLDNEQFF.

The rearrangement uses TRBV6-1 and TRBJ2-1, with D perhaps TRBD1 (5 bases). The V end was cut by 2 bases, the J end by 6 bases, with 8 bases between. This CDR3 is built from 13 residues. Per germline, CDR1 MNHNS and CDR2 SASEGT. The CDR3 DNA sequence: TGTGCCAGCAGTGAACAGGGTGGCAATGAGCAGTTCTTC. Translated: CASSEQGGNEQFF.

The chain joins TRBV14 to TRBJ2-7; a weak D match, TRBD2 (6 bases). Trimming removed 5 bases from V and 6 bases from J, with 26 bases in between. The germline V gene has CDR1 SGHDN and CDR2 FVKESK. CDR3 size: 17 residues. CDR3 DNA sequence: TGTGCCAGCAGCGCGGGGCAGGGAAGGAGTACTATATCCGAGCAGTACTTC. This codes for CASSAGQGRSTISEQYF.

In this sample, this clone turned up once. This chain connects TRBV3-1 (or the pseudogene TRBV3-2) to TRBJ2-7, with 11 nucleotides matching TRBD2. This CDR3 comprises 17 residues. V trimming: 4 bases; J trimming: 4 bases; junction bases outside the gene matches: 12. Germline lookup yields CDR1 LGHDT and CDR2 YNNKEL (reference sequence). This chain's CDR3 is CASSPSVSSGRSYEQYF. CDR3 coding DNA: TGTGCCAGCAGCCCTTCTGTCTCTAGCGGGAGGAGTTACGAGCAGTACTTC.

DNA for the CDR3: TGTGCCAGCAGCCATAACTACCAAGAGACCCAGTACTTC. Protein sequence: CASSHNYQETQYF. The V call is TRBV3-1 (or the pseudogene TRBV3-2), the J call TRBJ2-5; no firm D call. Germline CDR1 is LGHDT and CDR2 is YNNKEL (reference sequence). V was clipped by 3 bases and J by 0 bases, with 5 bases between them. The CDR3 consists of 13 residues.

Only a few counts were recorded for this clone. The rearrangement links TRBV10-1 to TRBJ2-2, with a possible D match to TRBD1 (6 bases). Trimming took off 6 bases at V and 0 bases at J, with 11 bases between the two ends. Germline V CDR1 and CDR2: WNHNN, SYGVQD (reference sequence). The CDR3 runs 15 residues. The CDR3 reads CASSRDTANTGELFF. The CDR3 nucleotides read TGCGCCAGCAGCCGGGACACCGCGAACACCGGGGAGCTGTTTTTT.

The chain combines TRBV10-3 with TRBJ2-5, with 7 bases lining up with TRBD1. The CDR3 has 15 residues. Trimming removed 0 bases from V and 4 bases from J; junction bases left unmatched: 5. CDR1 is ENHRY and CDR2 is SYGVKD in the germline V gene. As DNA, the CDR3 is TGTGCCATCAGTGAGTCGGGCCCAGGGGGAGAGACCCAGTACTTC. Its protein is CAISESGPGGETQYF.

V usage is TRBV4-1 and J usage is TRBJ2-7; 7 positions match TRBD2. CDR3 length: 15 amino acids. Germline CDR1 and CDR2: MGHRA and YSYEKL. The trim removed 3 bases at V and 2 bases at J, leaving 7 bases unmatched. CDR3 sequence (DNA): TGCGCCAGCAGCCACCGGACTAGTCCCACCTACGAGCAGTACTTC. It encodes CASSHRTSPTYEQYF.

This clone was recorded once. The chain carries TRBV29-1 and TRBJ2-1; no clear D. The CDR3 totals 14 residues. V gave up 6 bases and J gave up 2 bases, with 14 bases separating them. The V gene's germline CDR1 is SQVTM and CDR2 ANQGSEA. The CDR3 DNA reads TGCAGCGTCGAAATCCAGGTCCCCTACAATGAGCAGTTCTTC. Amino acid sequence: CSVEIQVPYNEQFF.

In this sample, this clone turned up once. The chain combines TRBV5-1 with TRBJ1-2; 7 nucleotides line up with TRBD1. V lost 4 bases, J lost 6 bases, and 12 bases stayed unmatched. CDR3 length: 15 residues. Germline CDR1 SGHRS, CDR2 YFSETQ. The CDR3 DNA follows: TGCGCCAGCAGCCCGGGACAGCAGACCCTCCATGGCTACACCTTC. As protein: CASSPGQQTLHGYTF.

This clone was seen a single time. The V and J genes are TRBV12-2 and TRBJ1-4. TRBV12-2 is a pseudogene. This CDR3 spans 11 amino acids. The CDR3 protein is CASRSLEKLFF. The CDR3 DNA follows: TGTGCAAGTCGCTCCTTAGAAAAACTGTTTTTT.

The table lists this clone with a count of one. The rearrangement joins TRBV7-9 to TRBJ2-1; 8 bases agree with TRBD2. The V and J ends lost 5 bases and 7 bases, in that order; junction bases with no gene match: 10. This CDR3 contains 15 residues. Germline lookup yields CDR1 SEHNR and CDR2 FQNEAQ (reference sequence). In nucleotides, the CDR3 is TGTGCCAGCAGCCTCTCCGGGACTAGTGCTAATGAGCAGTTCTTC. Translated, it gives CASSLSGTSANEQFF.

The V and J genes are TRBV20-1 and TRBJ2-7; 7 nucleotides agree with TRBD1. The germline CDR1 and CDR2 sequences are DFQATT and SNEGSKA (reference sequence). V was pared by 8 bases and J by 6 bases, with 7 bases of the junction left unmatched. The CDR3 spans 11 residues. The CDR3 sequence is CSINRGSEQYF. The CDR3 coding sequence is TGCAGTATTAACAGGGGAAGCGAGCAGTACTTC.

This rearrangement joins TRBV19 to TRBJ2-7; 7 nucleotides line up with TRBD1. J lost 2 bases, V lost 5 bases, and 6 bases had no gene match. The CDR3 runs 14 residues. Germline V gives CDR1 LNHDA, CDR2 SQIVND (reference sequence). The CDR3 coding sequence is TGTGCCAGTAGTGCGTCGGGACAGCCCTACGAGCAGTACTTC. Amino acids: CASSASGQPYEQYF.

The rearrangement links TRBV19 to TRBJ1-6, with D perhaps matching TRBD1 (5 bases). CDR3 size: 13 residues. Germline-derived CDR1 and CDR2 are LNHDA and SQIVND (reference sequence). Trimming left V 5 bases short and J 11 bases short, with 13 bases between. This CDR3 reads CASSGAERTPLHF. The CDR3 bases are TGTGCCAGTAGTGGGGCCGAAAGGACACCCCTCCACTTT.

For the CDR3, the DNA is TGTGCCAGTAGCTGGACTAGTGCCACCTACAATGAGCAGTTCTTC. The encoded protein is CASSWTSATYNEQFF. This chain joins TRBV19 and TRBJ2-1, with 7 bases matching TRBD2. V was clipped by 6 bases and J by 2 bases; unmatched bases: 7. CDR3 length: 15 residues. Germline V gene lookup returns CDR1 LNHDA and CDR2 SQIVND (reference sequence).

Only a few counts were recorded for this clone. This chain joins TRBV11-2 and TRBJ1-5; 7 bases are a match to TRBD1. The ends lost 5 bases at V and 8 bases at J; junction bases unmatched: 12. This CDR3 comprises 15 residues. CDR1 is SGHAT and CDR2 is FQNNGV in the germline V gene. In nucleotides, the CDR3 is TGTGCCAGCAGCAAAGACAGGGAGGTGGTTGAGCCCCAGCATTTT. Translating it yields CASSKDREVVEPQHF.

This clone was detected only a few times. The rearrangement uses TRBV6-6 and TRBJ2-7, with 10 bases aligning to TRBD1. The CDR3 spans 16 residues. Germline V gene sequence: CDR1 MNHNY, CDR2 SVGAGI (reference sequence). V shed 3 bases, J shed 7 bases, and the junction held 12 bases outside the gene matches. CDR3 sequence reads: CASSYGNRQGAKEQYF. For the CDR3, the DNA is TGTGCCAGCAGTTATGGAAATCGACAGGGGGCGAAAGAGCAGTACTTC.

The V gene is TRBV12-3 or TRBV12-4, the J gene TRBJ2-3; D possibly corresponds to TRBD2 (6 bases). V lost 5 bases and J lost 4, with 10 bases in between. The CDR3 is 13 residues long. The CDR3 region is CASSPTSSDTQYF. In DNA form, the CDR3 reads TGTGCCAGCAGTCCGACTAGTTCAGATACGCAGTATTTT.

This rearrangement joins TRBV2 to TRBJ1-5, with 10 nucleotides matching TRBD1. The CDR3 extends over 13 amino acids. After removal of 10 bases from V and 6 bases from J, the junction contained 6 bases not matched to a gene. CDR1 is SNHLY, CDR2 FYNNEI, per germline. For the CDR3, the DNA is TGTGCCACCGGACAGGGGGGCGGTCAGCCCCAGCATTTT. The encoded protein is CATGQGGGQPQHF.